This is a list of T cell receptor beta chains from one sample in a study of blood T cell repertoires in COVID-19. Only in-frame clones appear in the TCRdb table, and some are missing; sequencing was by immunoSEQ multiplex PCR. The top ten hold roughly 2.6% of the sample, which has approximately 70,000 clones, roughly nine tenths seen once. Sequencing was performed on peripheral blood. The receptors were sampled from a man aged 50 or older with COVID-19, enrolled during active disease. CDR3s include the opening cysteine and the closing phenylalanine or tryptophan. The D gene is left open where the match is weak. Rows give clone size only sometimes, using once, few, many, or a class for an expanded clone.

cdr3_nt: TGTGCCTGGAGTGCGGGTAGCAGGGGGCAAAATGAAAAACTGTTTTTT
cdr3_aa: CAWSAGSRGQNEKLFF
d_call: TRBD1
v_call: TRBV30
j_call: TRBJ1-4
clone_size: NA

cdr3_nt: TGTGCCAGCAGCTTAGAACTAGCGGGAGCTTCAGATACGCAGTATTTT
cdr3_aa: CASSLELAGASDTQYF
d_call: TRBD2
v_call: TRBV7-2
j_call: TRBJ2-3
clone_size: NA

cdr3_nt: TGTGCCAGCAGCGTCTGGGGGGAATGGGGGTTGAACACTGAAGCTTTCTTT
cdr3_aa: CASSVWGEWGLNTEAFF
d_call: NA
v_call: TRBV7-9
j_call: TRBJ1-1
clone_size: once

cdr3_nt: TGTGCCAGCAGCCCTACAGGGGTCGTTAACTATGGCTACACCTTC
cdr3_aa: CASSPTGVVNYGYTF
d_call: TRBD1
v_call: TRBV7-2
j_call: TRBJ1-2
clone_size: NA

cdr3_nt: TGTGCCAGCAGTTTATCTACAGGGGCTGGCTACACCTTC
cdr3_aa: CASSLSTGAGYTF
d_call: TRBD1
v_call: TRBV28
j_call: TRBJ1-2
clone_size: NA

cdr3_nt: TGTGCCAGCAGCCAAGAAGCTAGCGGAAACACCGGGGAGCTGTTTTTT
cdr3_aa: CASSQEASGNTGELFF
d_call: TRBD2
v_call: TRBV4-2
j_call: TRBJ2-2
clone_size: NA

cdr3_nt: TGTGCCAGCAGGGGATACCGGGACAGACTAGAGGTAGATACGCAGTATTTT
cdr3_aa: CASRGYRDRLEVDTQYF
d_call: NA
v_call: TRBV7-2
j_call: TRBJ2-3
clone_size: NA

cdr3_nt: TGTGCCACCAGCAGAGATAGGCCGGTGGGGGGTATCGGGACTGAAGCTTTCTTT
cdr3_aa: CATSRDRPVGGIGTEAFF
d_call: NA
v_call: TRBV15
j_call: TRBJ1-1
clone_size: NA

cdr3_nt: TGTGCCAGCAGTTACCCCAACGAGCAGTACTTC
cdr3_aa: CASSYPNEQYF
d_call: NA
v_call: TRBV6-2/TRBV6-3
j_call: TRBJ2-7
clone_size: NA

cdr3_nt: TGTGCCAGCAGCCCCTCCGGGACTAGGGCTCTCAATGAGCAGTTCTTC
cdr3_aa: CASSPSGTRALNEQFF
d_call: TRBD2
v_call: TRBV13
j_call: TRBJ2-1
clone_size: NA

cdr3_nt: TGTGCCAGCAGCTTGGGGACAGGGGAAATCTACGAGCAGTACTTC
cdr3_aa: CASSLGTGEIYEQYF
d_call: TRBD1
v_call: TRBV9
j_call: TRBJ2-7
clone_size: few

cdr3_nt: TGTGCCAGCAGTGAATATTCAGGCACCGGGGCAGATACGCAGTATTTT
cdr3_aa: CASSEYSGTGADTQYF
d_call: NA
v_call: TRBV25-1
j_call: TRBJ2-3
clone_size: NA

cdr3_nt: TGTGCCAGCAGTTTTTCGAGACAGGGAAGTGGAAACACCATATATTTT
cdr3_aa: CASSFSRQGSGNTIYF
d_call: TRBD1
v_call: TRBV6-5
j_call: TRBJ1-3
clone_size: NA

cdr3_nt: TGCGCCAGCAGCGAGGCATTAGTAACCGACTTTAGCTCCTACGAGCAGTACTTC
cdr3_aa: CASSEALVTDFSSYEQYF
d_call: NA
v_call: TRBV5-1
j_call: TRBJ2-7
clone_size: NA

cdr3_nt: TGTGCCAGCAGTTACCCCACTGGACAGGGGAGGTCTGGGGCCAACGTCCTGACTTTC
cdr3_aa: CASSYPTGQGRSGANVLTF
d_call: TRBD1
v_call: TRBV6-2/TRBV6-3
j_call: TRBJ2-6
clone_size: NA

cdr3_nt: TGTGCCAGCAGCACCCGGACAGACTCCGGGGAGCTGTTTTTT
cdr3_aa: CASSTRTDSGELFF
d_call: NA
v_call: TRBV7-8
j_call: TRBJ2-2
clone_size: NA

cdr3_nt: TGCGCCAGCAGTGAGGGAGGGAAAGTTCTCACAGATACGCAGTATTTT
cdr3_aa: CASSEGGKVLTDTQYF
d_call: NA
v_call: TRBV10-2
j_call: TRBJ2-3
clone_size: NA

cdr3_nt: TGCGCCAGCAGCCCCGGGGGGGGGACCCTCACAGATACGCAGTATTTT
cdr3_aa: CASSPGGGTLTDTQYF
d_call: TRBD2
v_call: TRBV5-1
j_call: TRBJ2-3
clone_size: NA

cdr3_nt: TGTGCCAGCCTAGAGGTGTCTGGGGCCAACGTCCTGACTTTC
cdr3_aa: CASLEVSGANVLTF
d_call: NA
v_call: TRBV2
j_call: TRBJ2-6
clone_size: NA

cdr3_nt: TGCAGCGTCCAAGGCGCTAGCGGGAGGGTCGGACGGGCCAATGAGCAGTTCTTC
cdr3_aa: CSVQGASGRVGRANEQFF
d_call: TRBD2
v_call: TRBV29-1
j_call: TRBJ2-1
clone_size: NA

cdr3_nt: TGTGCCAGTAGTATATCCGGACAGGGAAATCAGCCCCAGCATTTT
cdr3_aa: CASSISGQGNQPQHF
d_call: TRBD1
v_call: TRBV19
j_call: TRBJ1-5
clone_size: NA

cdr3_nt: TGTGCCAGCAGTTACGACAGGGAGCACCACGAGCAGTACTTC
cdr3_aa: CASSYDREHHEQYF
d_call: TRBD1
v_call: TRBV6-5
j_call: TRBJ2-7
clone_size: few

cdr3_nt: TGTGCCTGGAGGTTCCCGGGACACCTGAACACTGAAGCTTTCTTT
cdr3_aa: CAWRFPGHLNTEAFF
d_call: NA
v_call: TRBV30
j_call: TRBJ1-1
clone_size: NA

cdr3_nt: TGTGCCAGCAGTGAAACAGGGGCGGACTATGGCTACACCTTC
cdr3_aa: CASSETGADYGYTF
d_call: TRBD1
v_call: TRBV2
j_call: TRBJ1-2
clone_size: NA

cdr3_nt: TGTGCCAGCAGCGGGACAGGGGTCGGGGAGCAGTACTTC
cdr3_aa: CASSGTGVGEQYF
d_call: TRBD1
v_call: TRBV9
j_call: TRBJ2-7
clone_size: NA

cdr3_nt: TGTGCCAGTAGGGGACTCGGGGAGACCCAGTACTTC
cdr3_aa: CASRGLGETQYF
d_call: NA
v_call: TRBV19
j_call: TRBJ2-5
clone_size: NA

cdr3_nt: TGTGCCAGCAGTTTAGGGGGACTCTTCTCCTACGAGCAGTACTTC
cdr3_aa: CASSLGGLFSYEQYF
d_call: NA
v_call: TRBV28
j_call: TRBJ2-7
clone_size: NA

cdr3_nt: TGTGCCAGCAGTCTACAGGGGAAAGACAATCAGCCCCAGCATTTT
cdr3_aa: CASSLQGKDNQPQHF
d_call: TRBD1
v_call: TRBV6-5
j_call: TRBJ1-5
clone_size: once

cdr3_nt: TGTGCCACCGCTCGAGGACAGGGTGGGCAGCCCCAGCATTTT
cdr3_aa: CATARGQGGQPQHF
d_call: TRBD1
v_call: TRBV19
j_call: TRBJ1-5
clone_size: NA

cdr3_nt: TGCGCCAGCAGCGAAGGGACAACGAACACCGGGGAGCTGTTTTTT
cdr3_aa: CASSEGTTNTGELFF
d_call: NA
v_call: TRBV5-1
j_call: TRBJ2-2
clone_size: NA

cdr3_nt: TGCGCCAGCAGCTTGGATATAGCGGGTGTATCTCCCTACGAGCAGTACTTC
cdr3_aa: CASSLDIAGVSPYEQYF
d_call: TRBD2
v_call: TRBV5-1
j_call: TRBJ2-7
clone_size: NA

cdr3_nt: TGCGCCAGCAGCTTGAGACTAGCGGGAGTCGAGCAGTACTTC
cdr3_aa: CASSLRLAGVEQYF
d_call: TRBD2
v_call: TRBV5-1
j_call: TRBJ2-7
clone_size: NA

cdr3_nt: TGTGCCAGTAGTATACGTGGGGGCGACACTGAAGCTTTCTTT
cdr3_aa: CASSIRGGDTEAFF
d_call: NA
v_call: TRBV19
j_call: TRBJ1-1
clone_size: NA

cdr3_nt: TGTGCCAGCAGCCAAGATCCAGGGGGCGTTAGCAATGAGCAGTTCTTC
cdr3_aa: CASSQDPGGVSNEQFF
d_call: TRBD1
v_call: TRBV4-2
j_call: TRBJ2-1
clone_size: few

cdr3_nt: TGTGCCAGCAGTTTTCCTAGATCCTACAATGAGCAGTTCTTC
cdr3_aa: CASSFPRSYNEQFF
d_call: NA
v_call: TRBV28
j_call: TRBJ2-1
clone_size: NA

cdr3_nt: TGTGCCAGCAGAAGACAGGGATTGGTTAACACTGAAGCTTTCTTT
cdr3_aa: CASRRQGLVNTEAFF
d_call: TRBD1
v_call: TRBV6-5
j_call: TRBJ1-1
clone_size: NA

cdr3_nt: TGTGCCAGCAGCGCCAGCGGTGGTTACGAGCAGTACTTC
cdr3_aa: CASSASGGYEQYF
d_call: NA
v_call: TRBV9
j_call: TRBJ2-7
clone_size: NA

cdr3_nt: TGTGCCACCAGTGATTCCGACGGGGTCGGCTACACCTTC
cdr3_aa: CATSDSDGVGYTF
d_call: NA
v_call: TRBV24-1
j_call: TRBJ1-2
clone_size: NA

cdr3_nt: TGTGCCAGCAGCTTCCCCGGAGAGACCCAGTACTTC
cdr3_aa: CASSFPGETQYF
d_call: NA
v_call: TRBV7-3
j_call: TRBJ2-5
clone_size: NA

cdr3_nt: TGTGCCAAAAAAGGGGACAGGGGTCTTTACACTGAAGCTTTCTTT
cdr3_aa: CAKKGDRGLYTEAFF
d_call: TRBD1
v_call: TRBV19
j_call: TRBJ1-1
clone_size: NA

cdr3_nt: TGTGCCAGTAGTATCGGGGGAATGCAGCCCCAGCATTTT
cdr3_aa: CASSIGGMQPQHF
d_call: NA
v_call: TRBV19
j_call: TRBJ1-5
clone_size: few

cdr3_nt: TGTGCCAGCAGCTCCCGGGATAATGAAAAACTGTTTTTT
cdr3_aa: CASSSRDNEKLFF
d_call: NA
v_call: TRBV11-2
j_call: TRBJ1-4
clone_size: NA

cdr3_nt: TGTGCCAGTACTCAGACAGGGGCGGATCAGCCCCAGCATTTT
cdr3_aa: CASTQTGADQPQHF
d_call: TRBD1
v_call: TRBV19
j_call: TRBJ1-5
clone_size: NA

cdr3_nt: TGTGCCAGTAGCCTCGGGACAGAACAAGAGACCCAGTACTTC
cdr3_aa: CASSLGTEQETQYF
d_call: TRBD1
v_call: TRBV19
j_call: TRBJ2-5
clone_size: once

cdr3_nt: TGCAGTGCTAGTTATCAGGGGGGAGATACGCAGTATTTT
cdr3_aa: CSASYQGGDTQYF
d_call: NA
v_call: TRBV20-1
j_call: TRBJ2-3
clone_size: NA

cdr3_nt: TGTGCCAGCAGTACGACAGGGACCAAAAACATTCAGTACTTC
cdr3_aa: CASSTTGTKNIQYF
d_call: TRBD1
v_call: TRBV28
j_call: TRBJ2-4
clone_size: NA

cdr3_nt: TGTGCCAGCAGTACGTACAGGGGCCAATACGAGCAGTACTTC
cdr3_aa: CASSTYRGQYEQYF
d_call: TRBD1
v_call: TRBV6-6
j_call: TRBJ2-7
clone_size: NA

cdr3_nt: TGTGCCAGCAGCAGGGCAGCTGGAAACACCATATATTTT
cdr3_aa: CASSRAAGNTIYF
d_call: NA
v_call: TRBV21-1
j_call: TRBJ1-3
clone_size: NA

cdr3_nt: TGTGCCAGCAGTGAAGGGACAGGCGTACAGCAGCCCCAGCATTTT
cdr3_aa: CASSEGTGVQQPQHF
d_call: TRBD1
v_call: TRBV6-1
j_call: TRBJ1-5
clone_size: NA

cdr3_nt: TGTGCCAGCAGCTTAGGGACTAGCGGGAGAGTAGACACCGGGGAGCTGTTTTTT
cdr3_aa: CASSLGTSGRVDTGELFF
d_call: TRBD2
v_call: TRBV7-9
j_call: TRBJ2-2
clone_size: NA

cdr3_nt: TGTGCCAGCAGCCAAGGTTACCCAGGAAGTCAGCCCCAGCATTTT
cdr3_aa: CASSQGYPGSQPQHF
d_call: NA
v_call: TRBV3-1/TRBV3-2
j_call: TRBJ1-5
clone_size: NA

cdr3_nt: TGCGCCAGCAGCTTAGGCGGAGCTAGCACAGATACGCAGTATTTT
cdr3_aa: CASSLGGASTDTQYF
d_call: NA
v_call: TRBV5-1
j_call: TRBJ2-3
clone_size: NA

cdr3_nt: TGTGCCAGCTCGAGCGGGAGTGGTAGAACAGATACGCAGTATTTT
cdr3_aa: CASSSGSGRTDTQYF
d_call: TRBD2
v_call: TRBV9
j_call: TRBJ2-3
clone_size: NA

cdr3_nt: TGTGCCACCGGGACTAGCGGATACAATGAGCAGTTCTTC
cdr3_aa: CATGTSGYNEQFF
d_call: TRBD2
v_call: TRBV6-6
j_call: TRBJ2-1
clone_size: NA

cdr3_nt: TGTGCCACCAGCAGACGTGAGGGACAGAGCGCAGATACGCAGTATTTT
cdr3_aa: CATSRREGQSADTQYF
d_call: TRBD1
v_call: TRBV15
j_call: TRBJ2-3
clone_size: NA

cdr3_nt: TGCAGCGTTGAACGGGGGGCAGATACGCAGTATTTT
cdr3_aa: CSVERGADTQYF
d_call: TRBD2
v_call: TRBV29-1
j_call: TRBJ2-3
clone_size: NA